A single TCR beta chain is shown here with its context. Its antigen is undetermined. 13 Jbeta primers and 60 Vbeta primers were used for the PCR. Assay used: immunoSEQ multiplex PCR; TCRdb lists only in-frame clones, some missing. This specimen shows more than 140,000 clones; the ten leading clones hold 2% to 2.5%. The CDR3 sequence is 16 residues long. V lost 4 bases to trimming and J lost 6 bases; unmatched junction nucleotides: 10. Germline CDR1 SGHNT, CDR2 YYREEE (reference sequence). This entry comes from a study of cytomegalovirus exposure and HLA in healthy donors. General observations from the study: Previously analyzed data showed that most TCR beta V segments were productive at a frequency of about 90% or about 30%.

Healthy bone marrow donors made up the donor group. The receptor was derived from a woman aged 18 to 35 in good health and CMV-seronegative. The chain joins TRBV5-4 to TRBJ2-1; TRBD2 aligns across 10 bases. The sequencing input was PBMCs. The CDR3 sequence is CASSRTSGPPTNEQFF. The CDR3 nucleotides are TGTGCCAGCAGCCGGACTAGCGGTCCCCCGACCAATGAGCAGTTCTTC.